A single T cell receptor (beta chain) is shown here with its context. Its antigen is still unknown. CDR1 is SGHTA and CDR2 is FQGNSA in the germline V gene. The CDR3 extends over 15 amino acids. V was cut by 4 bases and J by 2 bases, with 13 bases left in between. The data were obtained in a study of cytomegalovirus exposure and HLA in healthy donors. This PCR relied on a set of 60 Vbeta primers and 13 Jbeta primers. The assay was immunoSEQ multiplex PCR, and TCRdb's table has in-frame clones only and misses some. The sample includes 130,000 to 150,000 clones, less than 10% of them seen just once. Overall study results and limits: In all likelihood, a cluster of highly shared sequence variants was a sequencing artifact. Links to common viral pathogens appeared, in a later analysis, for several of the most significant clusters.

The sample consisted of PBMCs. The chain is built from TRBV7-2 and TRBJ2-3, with D perhaps TRBD2 (6 bases). The sequence was collected from a male donor in good health and CMV-seronegative. This chain's CDR3 is CASSSFGGITDTQYF. In DNA form, the CDR3 reads TGTGCCAGCAGCTCCTTCGGGGGTATCACAGATACGCAGTATTTT.